Below, 16 T cell receptor beta chains from the same sample are listed, as sequenced in a study of persistence of HIV-infected CD4 T cells. These receptors' targets are unknown. Overlapping HIV-1 Gag 15-mer peptides at 0.8 to 1 ug per peptide per mL were used. Sorted nonresponding memory CD4+ T cells were CD40L-negative, CD69-negative, CD45RO-high. This was the immunoSEQ version 4 assay in survey mode. Generated by immunoSEQ multiplex PCR, the TCRdb table keeps only in-frame clones and is missing some. Of about 32,000 clones listed, around 82% are singletons. The starting material was CD4+ T cells sorted from PBMCs after approximately 19-hour stimulation, obtained from a patient who received antiretroviral therapy. The receptors were sampled from an adult woman with HIV who was CMV-seropositive.

J is TRBJ2-2 and V is TRBV9, with D possibly being TRBD1 (7 bases). Between the trimmed V and J ends, which lost 2 bases and 7 bases, there was a span of 15 bases. The length of the CDR3 is 15 residues. Germline values: CDR1 SGDLS, CDR2 YYNGEE. The CDR3 nucleotides read TGTGCCAGCAGCGTCAGGGGGGCGCATGGCGGGGAGCTGTTTTTT. The encoded protein is CASSVRGAHGGELFF.

A remark on this clone: Other DNA sequences within the sample encode an identical CDR3. The chain carries TRBV30 and TRBJ1-1; no clear D gene. The CDR3 extends over 12 amino acids. The germline V and J ends were trimmed by 0 bases and 1 base, with 3 bases remaining between them. Per the germline V gene, CDR1 is GTSNPN and CDR2 is SVGIG (reference sequence). Written as DNA, the CDR3 is TGTGCCTGGAGTGTAGGGAACACTGAAGCTTTCTTT. It is translated as CAWSVGNTEAFF.

This clone was seen only once. The same CDR3 is also encoded by other DNA sequences in this sample. The chain has TRBV28 and TRBJ1-3; D remains unclear. Germline CDR1 and CDR2: MDHEN and SYDVKM. The CDR3 contains 15 residues. V was cut by 6 bases and J by 0 bases, with 12 bases left in between. The CDR3 DNA reads as TGTGCCAGCAGCCTCCCTGTACGCTCTGGAAACACCATATATTTT. This codes for CASSLPVRSGNTIYF. The variable domain in full, with the rest retrieved from reference TRBV28 and TRBJ1-3, is DVKVTQSSRYLVKRTGEKVFLECVQDMDHENMFWYRQDPGLGLRLIYFSYDVKMKEKGDIPEGYSVSREKKERFSLILESASTNQTSMYLCASSLPVRSGNTIYFGEGSWLTVV.

The chain is built from TRBV21-1 and TRBJ1-4; TRBD1 is the table's D call and was not checked against the DNA. TRBV21-1 is labeled a pseudogene. This CDR3 comprises 18 residues. The CDR3 loop reads CASSKATSRQVNNEKLFF. The CDR3 DNA follows: TGTGCCAGCAGCAAAGCTACTTCTCGACAGGTCAATAATGAAAAACTGTTTTTT.

This clone came up a few times. CDR3 in DNA: TGTGCCAGCAGTGCCTCCCGACACCCCGGCGATACGCAGTATTTT. This gives the protein CASSASRHPGDTQYF. The V call is TRBV2, the J call TRBJ2-3; D gene unclear. CDR1 is SNHLY and CDR2 is FYNNEI in the germline V gene. The CDR3 is 15 residues long. Deletions cut 4 bases from V and 6 bases from J, with 17 bases between.

The chain links TRBV29-1 to TRBJ1-5; TRBD1 agrees at 10 bases. V was pared by 7 bases and J by 6 bases, with 6 bases of the junction left unmatched. The CDR3 is made up of 13 amino acids. From germline, CDR1 is SQVTM and CDR2 ANQGSEA. This CDR3 is CSALTGGGQPQHF. CDR3 coding DNA: TGCAGCGCCCTGACAGGGGGCGGTCAGCCCCAGCATTTT.

The chain links TRBV18 to TRBJ1-3; no clear D gene. Trimming shortened V by 5 bases and J by 0 bases, and 14 bases separated the two germline ends. The CDR3 sequence is 16 residues long. Looked up from germline, CDR1 is KGHSH and CDR2 is LQKENI. The chain's CDR3 is CASSSTSGSSGNTIYF. The CDR3 bases are TGTGCCAGCTCATCGACCTCGGGGAGCTCTGGAAACACCATATATTTT.

This sequence joins TRBV6-5 and TRBJ2-5; D gene uncertain. There are 16 residues in the CDR3. Germline CDR1 is MNHEY and CDR2 is SVGAGI. V was clipped by 4 bases and J by 4 bases, with 19 bases between them. The CDR3 region has the DNA TGTGCCAGCAGTTTGCAGCGATCCGGGCGGCGAGAGACCCAGTACTTC. This translates into CASSLQRSGRRETQYF.

The chain carries TRBV19 and TRBJ1-5, with TRBD1 identical over 8 bases. V was clipped by 2 bases and J by 7 bases; unmatched bases: 10. Germline CDR1 and CDR2: LNHDA and SQIVND (reference sequence). The CDR3 has 16 amino acids. The CDR3 spells CASSITGQGGWQPQHF. CDR3 DNA: TGTGCCAGTAGTATAACCGGACAGGGAGGATGGCAGCCCCAGCATTTT.

The J gene is TRBJ2-1, the V gene TRBV5-1, with a tentative D call TRBD1 (5 bases). Trimming cost V 4 bases and J 6 bases, with 11 bases left between them. Germline V gives CDR1 SGHRS, CDR2 YFSETQ. The CDR3 is 13 residues long. The CDR3, as DNA: TGCGCCAGCAGCCTCGACAGAGGCAATGAGCAGTTCTTC. Amino acids: CASSLDRGNEQFF.

This clone has just a few counts. The V gene is TRBV7-9, the J gene TRBJ2-4, with D perhaps matching TRBD1 (6 bases). The CDR3 covers 14 residues. The germline gives CDR1 SEHNR, CDR2 FQNEAQ (reference sequence). Deletions cut 5 bases from V and 7 bases from J, with 15 bases between. In DNA, the CDR3 is TGTGCCAGCAGCCCCCAGGGGTGGGGGAACATTCAGTACTTC. Its translation is CASSPQGWGNIQYF.

CDR3 in DNA: TGTGCCAGCTTCCCCGGCCCGAACACTGAAGCTTTCTTT. Encoded protein: CASFPGPNTEAFF. The gene calls are TRBV12-3 or TRBV12-4 and TRBJ1-1; D remains ambiguous. The V gene lost 8 bases and the J gene lost 1 base, with 11 bases spanning the gap. This CDR3 is 13 amino acids long.

This clone was detected only a few times. This chain joins TRBV6-2 or TRBV6-3 and TRBJ2-1; TRBD1 is a possible D gene (6 bases). Trimming pared 4 bases from V and 2 bases from J, leaving 21 bases between. CDR1 is MNHEY and CDR2 is SVGEGT in the germline V gene. CDR3 length: 18 amino acids. The CDR3: CASSFKRGGMVTYNEQFF. The CDR3 nucleotides are TGTGCCAGCAGTTTTAAGAGAGGGGGAATGGTGACCTACAATGAGCAGTTCTTC.

The V call is TRBV10-3, the J call TRBJ2-2; 11 bases agree with TRBD2. The CDR3 has 15 amino acids. Germline V gene data show CDR1 as ENHRY and CDR2 as SYGVKD. The J segment lost 4 bases and the V segment lost 8 bases, leaving 6 bases of the junction unmatched. CDR3 DNA: TGTGCCATCCCGCGCCTAGCGGGAGGCACCGGGGAGCTGTTTTTT. Its protein is CAIPRLAGGTGELFF.

In its sample, this clone was seen once. The chain uses TRBV5-1 and TRBJ2-5; 8 bases match TRBD1. The germline CDR1 and CDR2 sequences are SGHRS and YFSETQ. The CDR3 sequence is 13 residues long. Trimming removed 4 bases from V and 4 bases from J; junction bases left unmatched: 3. CDR3 in DNA: TGCGCCAGCAGCCAGGGGGCAAGAGAGACCCAGTACTTC. Translating gives CASSQGARETQYF.

Of note for this clone: This same CDR3 is encoded by further DNA sequences in the sample. V and J are TRBV5-1 and TRBJ2-7; 7 bases map to TRBD2. CDR3 length: 14 residues. Germline CDR1 reads SGHRS; CDR2 reads YFSETQ. Germline trimming cut 4 bases from V and 7 bases from J; bases unmatched to any gene: 11. In DNA form, the CDR3 reads TGCGCCAGCAGCCTGGGCGGGAGCCTCGGGGAGCAGTACTTC. Translating it yields CASSLGGSLGEQYF.